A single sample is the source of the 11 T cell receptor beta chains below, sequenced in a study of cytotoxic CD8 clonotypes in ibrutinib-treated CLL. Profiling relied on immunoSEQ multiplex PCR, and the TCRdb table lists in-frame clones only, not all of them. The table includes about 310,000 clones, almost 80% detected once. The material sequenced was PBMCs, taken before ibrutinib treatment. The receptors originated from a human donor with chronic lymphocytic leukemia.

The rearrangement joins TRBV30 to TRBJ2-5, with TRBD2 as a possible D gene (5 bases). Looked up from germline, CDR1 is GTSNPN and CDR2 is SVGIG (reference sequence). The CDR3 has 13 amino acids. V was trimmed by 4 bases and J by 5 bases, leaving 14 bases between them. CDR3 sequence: CAWKVRGLETQYF. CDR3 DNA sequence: TGTGCCTGGAAGGTTAGAGGGTTGGAGACCCAGTACTTC.

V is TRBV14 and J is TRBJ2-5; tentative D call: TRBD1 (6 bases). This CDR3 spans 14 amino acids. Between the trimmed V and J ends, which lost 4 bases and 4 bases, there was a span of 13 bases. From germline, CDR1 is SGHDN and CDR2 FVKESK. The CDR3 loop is CASSRGTPRETQYF. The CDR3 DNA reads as TGTGCCAGCAGCCGGGGGACACCTCGAGAGACCCAGTACTTC.

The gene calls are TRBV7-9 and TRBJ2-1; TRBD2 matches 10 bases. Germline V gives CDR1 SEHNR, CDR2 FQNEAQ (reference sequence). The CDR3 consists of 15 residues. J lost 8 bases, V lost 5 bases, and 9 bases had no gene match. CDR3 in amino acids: CASSPPSSGSDEQFF. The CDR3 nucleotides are TGTGCCAGCAGCCCCCCGTCTAGCGGGAGCGATGAGCAGTTCTTC.

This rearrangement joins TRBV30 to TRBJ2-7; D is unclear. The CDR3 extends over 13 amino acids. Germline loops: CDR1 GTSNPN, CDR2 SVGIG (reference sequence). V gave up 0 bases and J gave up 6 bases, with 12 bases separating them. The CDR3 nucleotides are TGTGCCTGGAGTGTTGGGGATAGAAGCGAGCAGTACTTC. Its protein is CAWSVGDRSEQYF.

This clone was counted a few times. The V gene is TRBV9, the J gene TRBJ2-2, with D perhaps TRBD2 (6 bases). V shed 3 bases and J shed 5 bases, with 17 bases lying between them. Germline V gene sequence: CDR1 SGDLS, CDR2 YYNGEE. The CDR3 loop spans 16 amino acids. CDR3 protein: CASSAMLGGGTGELFF. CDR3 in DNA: TGTGCCAGCAGCGCCATGCTGGGAGGAGGGACCGGGGAGCTGTTTTTT.

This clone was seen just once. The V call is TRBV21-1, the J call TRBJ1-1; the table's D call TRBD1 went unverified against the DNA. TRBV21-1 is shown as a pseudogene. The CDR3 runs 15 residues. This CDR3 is CASSKKTQGATEAFF. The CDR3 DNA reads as TGTGCCAGCAGTAAAAAGACTCAGGGTGCAACTGAAGCTTTCTTT.

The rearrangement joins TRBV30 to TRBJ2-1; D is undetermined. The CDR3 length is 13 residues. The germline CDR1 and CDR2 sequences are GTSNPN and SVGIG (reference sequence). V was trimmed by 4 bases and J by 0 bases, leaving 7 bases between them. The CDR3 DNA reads TGTGCCTGGACCACGAGCTCCTACAATGAGCAGTTCTTC. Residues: CAWTTSSYNEQFF.

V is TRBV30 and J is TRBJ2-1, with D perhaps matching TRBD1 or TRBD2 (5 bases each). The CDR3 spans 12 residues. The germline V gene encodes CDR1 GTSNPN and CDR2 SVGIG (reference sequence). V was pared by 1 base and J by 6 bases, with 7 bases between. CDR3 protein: CAWSGGFNEQFF. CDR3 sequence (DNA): TGTGCCTGGAGTGGGGGGTTCAATGAGCAGTTCTTC.

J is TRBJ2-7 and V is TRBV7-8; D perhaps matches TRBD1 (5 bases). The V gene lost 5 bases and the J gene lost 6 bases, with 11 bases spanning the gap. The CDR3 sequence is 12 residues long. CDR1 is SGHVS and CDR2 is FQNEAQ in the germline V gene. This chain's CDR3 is CASSERTGEQYF. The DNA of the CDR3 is TGTGCCAGCAGCGAACGAACAGGCGAGCAGTACTTC. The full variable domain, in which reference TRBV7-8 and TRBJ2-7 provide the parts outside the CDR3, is GAGVSQSPRYKVAKRGQDVALRCDPISGHVSLFWYQQALGQGPEFLTYFQNEAQLDKSGLPSDRFFAERPEGSVSTLKIQRTQQEDSAVYLCASSERTGEQYFGPGTRLTVT.

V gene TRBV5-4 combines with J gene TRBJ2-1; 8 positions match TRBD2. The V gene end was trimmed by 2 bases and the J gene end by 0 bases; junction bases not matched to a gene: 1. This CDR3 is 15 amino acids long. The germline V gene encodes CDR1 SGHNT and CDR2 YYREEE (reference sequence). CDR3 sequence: CASSFSGASYNEQFF. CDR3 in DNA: TGTGCCAGCAGCTTTAGCGGGGCCTCCTACAATGAGCAGTTCTTC.

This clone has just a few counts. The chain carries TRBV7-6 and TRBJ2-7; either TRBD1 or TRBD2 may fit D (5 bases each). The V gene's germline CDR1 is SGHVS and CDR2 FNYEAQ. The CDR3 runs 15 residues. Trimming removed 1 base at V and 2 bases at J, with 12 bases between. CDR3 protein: CASSLVGTGAYEQYF. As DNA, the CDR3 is TGTGCCAGCAGCTTAGTGGGGACCGGGGCCTACGAGCAGTACTTC. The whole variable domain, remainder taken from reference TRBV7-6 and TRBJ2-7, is GAGVSQSPRYKVTKRGQDVALRCDPISGHVSLYWYRQALGQGPEFLTYFNYEAQQDKSGLPNDRFSAERPEGSISTLTIQRTEQRDSAMYRCASSLVGTGAYEQYFGPGTRLTVT.